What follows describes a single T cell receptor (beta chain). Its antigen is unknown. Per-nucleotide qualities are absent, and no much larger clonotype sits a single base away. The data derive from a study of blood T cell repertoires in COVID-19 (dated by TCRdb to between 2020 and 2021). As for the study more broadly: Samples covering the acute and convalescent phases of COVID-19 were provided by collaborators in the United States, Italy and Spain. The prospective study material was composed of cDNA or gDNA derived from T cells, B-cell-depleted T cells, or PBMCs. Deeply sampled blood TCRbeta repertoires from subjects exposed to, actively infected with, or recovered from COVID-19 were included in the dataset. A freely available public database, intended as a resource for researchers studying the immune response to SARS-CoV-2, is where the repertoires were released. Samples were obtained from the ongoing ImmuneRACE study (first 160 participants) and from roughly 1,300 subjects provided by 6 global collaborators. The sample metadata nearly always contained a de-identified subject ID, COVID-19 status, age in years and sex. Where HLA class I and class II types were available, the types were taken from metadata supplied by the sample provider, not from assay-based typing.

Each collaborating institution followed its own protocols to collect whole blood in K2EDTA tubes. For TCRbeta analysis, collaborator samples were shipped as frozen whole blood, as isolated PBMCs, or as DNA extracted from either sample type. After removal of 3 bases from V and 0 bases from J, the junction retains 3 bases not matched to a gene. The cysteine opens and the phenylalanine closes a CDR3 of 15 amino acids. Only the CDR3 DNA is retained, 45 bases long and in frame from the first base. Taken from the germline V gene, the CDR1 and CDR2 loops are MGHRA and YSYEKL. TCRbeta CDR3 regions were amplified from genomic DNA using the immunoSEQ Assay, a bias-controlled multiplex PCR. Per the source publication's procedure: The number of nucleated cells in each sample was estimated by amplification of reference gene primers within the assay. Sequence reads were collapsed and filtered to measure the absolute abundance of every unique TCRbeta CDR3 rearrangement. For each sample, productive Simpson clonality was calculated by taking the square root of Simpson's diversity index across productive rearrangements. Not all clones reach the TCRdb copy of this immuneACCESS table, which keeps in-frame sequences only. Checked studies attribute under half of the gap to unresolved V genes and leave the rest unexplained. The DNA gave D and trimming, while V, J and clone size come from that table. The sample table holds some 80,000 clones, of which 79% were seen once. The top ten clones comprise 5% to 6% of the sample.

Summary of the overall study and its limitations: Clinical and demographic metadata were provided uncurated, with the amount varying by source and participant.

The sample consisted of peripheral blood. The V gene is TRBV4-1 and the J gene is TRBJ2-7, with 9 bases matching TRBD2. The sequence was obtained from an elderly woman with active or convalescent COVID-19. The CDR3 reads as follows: CASSQASGASYEQYF. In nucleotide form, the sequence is TGCGCCAGCAGCCAGGCTAGCGGGGCCTCCTACGAGCAGTACTTC.